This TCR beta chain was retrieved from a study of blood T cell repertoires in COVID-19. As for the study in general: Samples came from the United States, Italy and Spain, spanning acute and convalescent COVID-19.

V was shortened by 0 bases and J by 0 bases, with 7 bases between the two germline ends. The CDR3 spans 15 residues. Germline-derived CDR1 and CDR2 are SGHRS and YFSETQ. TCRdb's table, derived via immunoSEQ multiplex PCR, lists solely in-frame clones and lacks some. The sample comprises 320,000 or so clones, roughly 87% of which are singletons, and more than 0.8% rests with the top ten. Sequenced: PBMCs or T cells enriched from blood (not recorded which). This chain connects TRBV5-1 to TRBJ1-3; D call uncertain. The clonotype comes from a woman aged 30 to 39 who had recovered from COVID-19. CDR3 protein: CASSLESDSGNTIYF. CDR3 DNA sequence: TGCGCCAGCAGCTTGGAATCAGACTCTGGAAACACCATATATTTT.